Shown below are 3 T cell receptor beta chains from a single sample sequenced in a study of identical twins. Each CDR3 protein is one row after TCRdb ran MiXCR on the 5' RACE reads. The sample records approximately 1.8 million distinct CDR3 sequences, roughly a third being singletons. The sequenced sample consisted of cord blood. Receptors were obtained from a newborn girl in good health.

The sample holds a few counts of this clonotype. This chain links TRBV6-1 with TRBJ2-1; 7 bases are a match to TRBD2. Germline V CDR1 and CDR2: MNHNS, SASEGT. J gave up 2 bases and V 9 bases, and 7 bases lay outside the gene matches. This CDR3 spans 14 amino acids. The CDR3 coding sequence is TGTGCCAGGTCTTGGCGGGGGACCTACAATGAGCAGTTCTTC. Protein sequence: CARSWRGTYNEQFF.

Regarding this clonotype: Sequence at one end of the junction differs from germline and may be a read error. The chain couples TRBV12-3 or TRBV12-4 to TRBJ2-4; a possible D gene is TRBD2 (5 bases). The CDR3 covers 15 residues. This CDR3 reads CASSFKRLAENIQYF. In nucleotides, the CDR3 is TGTGCCAGCAGTTTTAAACGGCTAGCCGAAAACATTCAGTACTTC.

The CDR3 loop reads CAWSAADIQYF. For the CDR3, the DNA is TGTGCCTGGAGTGCAGCGGACATTCAGTACTTC. The chain joins TRBV30 to TRBJ2-4, with D possibly matching TRBD2 (5 bases). V shed 1 base and J shed 8 bases, with 6 bases lying between them. CDR1 and CDR2 (germline): GTSNPN, SVGIG (reference sequence). The CDR3 is made up of 11 amino acids.